The T cell receptor beta chain under discussion was sequenced for a study of blood T cell repertoires in COVID-19. About the research overall: COVID-19 samples collected from the United States, Italy and Spain covered acute and convalescent phases. T cells, B-cell-depleted T cells, or PBMCs provided the cDNA or gDNA that served as material.

Germline CDR1 and CDR2: MDHEN and SYDVKM. The CDR3 loop spans 15 amino acids. Trimming cost V 4 bases and J 3 bases, with 15 bases left between them. Some clones are missing from TCRdb's copy, which holds only in-frame ones; the method was immunoSEQ multiplex PCR. The data show about 380,000 clones, with 89% seen just once and roughly 1.2% held by the top ten. The sample taken for sequencing was peripheral blood. V usage is TRBV28 and J usage is TRBJ1-1; no definite D call. This sequence originates from a man between 40 and 49 years old with acute or convalescent COVID-19. CDR3 nucleotides: TGTGCCAGCAGTTATGGATTTATGGGAGACACTGAAGCTTTCTTT. Translating it yields CASSYGFMGDTEAFF.